These 29 T cell receptor beta chains were sequenced from one sample in a study of T cells after yellow fever vaccination. A single record per CDR3 protein comes from TCRdb applying MiXCR to the 5' RACE reads. Among approximately 510,000 distinct CDR3 sequences listed, roughly 22% were seen once. The sequences come from PBMCs, collected 20 to 25 days after the first yellow fever vaccination. The source of these receptors is a man between 18 and 29 years old who received the YFV17D yellow fever vaccine.

This clonotype was counted a few times. This chain connects TRBV12-3 or TRBV12-4 to TRBJ1-5, with no clear D. The CDR3 runs 14 residues. V lost 2 bases to trimming and J lost 6 bases, with 11 bases between them. The CDR3 protein is CASSLFHGGQPQHF. In DNA, the CDR3 is TGTGCCAGCAGTTTATTTCACGGCGGTCAGCCCCAGCATTTT.

This clonotype has just a few counts. The chain recombines TRBV27 with TRBJ1-2; D possibly corresponds to TRBD1 (6 bases). Trimming left V 5 bases short and J 5 bases short, with 12 bases between. The CDR3 length is 13 residues. Germline V gene lookup returns CDR1 MNHEY and CDR2 SMNVEV (reference sequence). CDR3 bases: TGTGCCAGCAGTCGGGAAAGGGGGTATGGCTACACCTTC. Protein sequence: CASSRERGYGYTF.

The chain links TRBV6-5 to TRBJ1-5; D may be TRBD1 (5 bases). Germline-derived CDR1 and CDR2 are MNHEY and SVGAGI. Trimming removed 2 bases from V and 3 bases from J, with 8 bases in between. The CDR3 totals 14 residues. CDR3 in DNA: TGTGCCAGCAGTTACCGGGGGTTCAATCAGCCCCAGCATTTT. Translating it yields CASSYRGFNQPQHF.

Only a few counts were recorded for this clonotype. The CDR3 DNA follows: TGTGCCAGCAGTGTGGTAGATACGCAGTATTTT. Protein product: CASSVVDTQYF. The V gene is TRBV25-1, the J gene TRBJ2-3; D uncertain. The CDR3 sequence is 11 residues long. V lost 4 bases, J lost 5 bases, and 4 bases lay in between. The germline gives CDR1 MGHDK, CDR2 SYGVNS.

CDR3 loop: CASSYATGGVETQYF. The CDR3 bases are TGTGCCAGCAGCTACGCGACAGGGGGCGTTGAGACCCAGTACTTC. V usage is TRBV7-2 and J usage is TRBJ2-5; TRBD1 agrees at 10 bases. V gave up 4 bases and J gave up 5 bases; unmatched junction bases: 7. The CDR3 is 15 amino acids. Germline-derived CDR1 and CDR2 are SGHTA and FQGNSA.

This clonotype was seen ten or more times. The genes are TRBV7-6 and TRBJ1-1; a possible D gene is TRBD1 (6 bases). The germline CDR1 and CDR2 sequences are SGHVS and FNYEAQ. The length of the CDR3 is 15 residues. Trimming took off 1 base at V and 1 base at J, with 10 bases between the two ends. CDR3 in DNA: TGTGCCAGCAGCTTAGATCAGGGGTCGAACACTGAAGCTTTCTTT. Translated: CASSLDQGSNTEAFF.

The chain joins TRBV5-1 to TRBJ2-1; the D gene is possibly TRBD1 (6 bases). V was trimmed by 0 bases and J by 7 bases, leaving 14 bases between them. Germline V gene data show CDR1 as SGHRS and CDR2 as YFSETQ. CDR3 length equals 15 residues. The CDR3 DNA sequence: TGCGCCAGCAGCTTGGTACAGGGTGGCGAGAATGAGCAGTTCTTC. This sequence encodes CASSLVQGGENEQFF. Full variable domain (outside the CDR3, taken from reference TRBV5-1 and TRBJ2-1): KAGVTQTPRYLIKTRGQQVTLSCSPISGHRSVSWYQQTPGQGLQFLFEYFSETQRNKGNFPGRFSGRQFSNSRSEMNVSTLELGDSALYLCASSLVQGGENEQFFGPGTRLTVL.

This clonotype was counted between two and nine times. The chain carries TRBV11-2 and TRBJ2-1; D call uncertain. Germline CDR1 reads SGHAT; CDR2 reads FQNNGV. This CDR3 is 16 amino acids long. The germline V and J ends were trimmed by 0 bases and 3 bases, with 12 bases remaining between them. CDR3 sequence reads: CASSLDGKELYNEQFF. In DNA, the CDR3 is TGTGCCAGCAGCTTAGATGGCAAAGAGCTCTACAATGAGCAGTTCTTC.

The chain links TRBV18 to TRBJ2-3, with TRBD2 matching 13 bases. The CDR3 covers 16 residues. Germline loops: CDR1 KGHSH, CDR2 LQKENI. V was clipped by 3 bases and J by 4 bases; unmatched bases: 4. This CDR3 is CASSPGLAGPPDTQYF. CDR3 sequence (DNA): TGTGCCAGCTCACCGGGACTAGCGGGGCCGCCAGATACGCAGTATTTT. The full variable domain, with the rest looked up from reference TRBV18 and TRBJ2-3, is NAGVMQNPRHLVRRRGQEARLRCSPMKGHSHVYWYRQLPEEGLKFMVYLQKENIIDESGMPKERFSAEFPKEGPSILRIQQVVRGDSAAYFCASSPGLAGPPDTQYFGPGTRLTVL.

The chain uses TRBV5-1 and TRBJ2-5; either TRBD1 or TRBD2 may supply D (5 bases each). Germline V gene data show CDR1 as SGHRS and CDR2 as YFSETQ. This CDR3 has 14 residues. V was shortened by 4 bases and J by 4 bases, with 14 bases between the two germline ends. The CDR3 DNA reads as TGCGCCAGCAGCGTGAGGGGAGAGGGAGAGACCCAGTACTTC. Amino acids: CASSVRGEGETQYF.

The rearrangement links TRBV4-1 to TRBJ1-4; 10 bases agree with TRBD1. The CDR3 consists of 15 residues. With V trimmed by 2 bases and J by 8 bases, 5 bases remained unmatched. Germline V gives CDR1 MGHRA, CDR2 YSYEKL. The CDR3 bases are TGCGCCAGCAGCCAAATTGGACAGGGGGAAGAAAAACTGTTTTTT. Translating it yields CASSQIGQGEEKLFF.

The chain is built from TRBV20-1 and TRBJ2-2; D is ambiguous. V was shortened by 0 bases and J by 7 bases, with 12 bases between the two germline ends. The CDR3 extends over 14 amino acids. Germline V lookup: CDR1 DFQATT, CDR2 SNEGSKA (reference sequence). CDR3 region: CSARDWGKGGELFF. CDR3 in DNA: TGCAGTGCTAGAGATTGGGGAAAGGGCGGGGAGCTGTTTTTT.

In this sample, this clonotype turned up a few times. V and J are TRBV10-3 and TRBJ1-2; weak D call: TRBD1 (6 bases). Deletions cut 2 bases from V and 4 bases from J, with 14 bases between. Per germline, CDR1 ENHRY and CDR2 SYGVKD. The CDR3 runs to 15 residues. The CDR3 DNA reads as TGTGCCATCAGTGAGGCGACAGGATTCCTCTATGGCTACACCTTC. It specifies CAISEATGFLYGYTF.

This clonotype was picked up a small number of times. This rearrangement joins TRBV20-1 to TRBJ1-6; D is uncertain. Germline loops: CDR1 DFQATT, CDR2 SNEGSKA (reference sequence). The CDR3 has 14 residues. V lost 2 bases and J lost 2, with 7 bases in between. CDR3 DNA: TGCAGTGCTAGATTTGCTACCTATAATTCACCCCTCCACTTT. Translation gives CSARFATYNSPLHF.

This clonotype was seen more than once but under ten times. This sequence joins TRBV27 and TRBJ1-2, with 10 bases that match TRBD1. V lost 6 bases and J lost 3; bases outside the gene matches: 4. Germline CDR1 MNHEY, CDR2 SMNVEV (reference sequence). CDR3 size: 14 residues. The CDR3 sequence is CASRGQGRYYGYTF. CDR3 in DNA: TGTGCCAGCAGGGGACAGGGGCGCTACTATGGCTACACCTTC.

This clonotype was observed a single time. The junction does not match germline at one end; this may be a read error. The chain recombines TRBV29-1 with TRBJ2-7; D not resolved. Germline V gene lookup returns CDR1 SQVTM and CDR2 ANQGSEA. The CDR3 is made up of 11 amino acids. In DNA, the CDR3 is TGCAGCGTCCTGACACCCGTGGAGCAGCACTTC. It encodes CSVLTPVEQHF.

J is TRBJ1-4 and V is TRBV20-1; the D gene is possibly TRBD1 (5 bases). Germline V gene lookup returns CDR1 DFQATT and CDR2 SNEGSKA (reference sequence). The CDR3 extends over 11 amino acids. The V gene lost 5 bases and the J gene lost 7 bases, with 8 bases spanning the gap. The CDR3 loop reads CSAGTAEKLFF. DNA of the CDR3: TGCAGTGCTGGGACTGCTGAAAAACTGTTTTTT.

This sequence joins TRBV6-5 and TRBJ1-3, with 7 positions matching TRBD1. The V gene end was trimmed by 0 bases and the J gene end by 6 bases; junction bases not matched to a gene: 11. This CDR3 is built from 17 residues. Germline CDR1 reads MNHEY; CDR2 reads SVGAGI. The DNA of the CDR3 is TGTGCCAGCAGTTACTCGACAGGGACAGTATATTCAAACACCATATATTTT. As protein: CASSYSTGTVYSNTIYF.

This clonotype was seen more than once but under ten times. The chain joins TRBV6-1 to TRBJ2-1, with TRBD2 identical over 14 bases. This CDR3 has 16 residues. V dropped 6 bases and J dropped 9; count of bases not matched to a gene: 10. The germline gives CDR1 MNHNS, CDR2 SASEGT. In DNA form, the CDR3 reads TGTGCCAGCAGAAGGGCCTTCGGACTAGCGGGGGGTGAGCAGTTCTTC. Translation gives CASRRAFGLAGGEQFF.

This chain connects TRBV7-7 to TRBJ2-5; 15 bases match TRBD2. The germline V gene has CDR1 SSHAT and CDR2 FNYEAQ (reference sequence). V gave up 5 bases and J gave up 4 bases; unmatched junction bases: 5. The CDR3 spans 16 residues. The CDR3 protein is CASSRTSGGASETQYF. Here the CDR3 DNA reads TGTGCCAGCAGCCGGACTAGCGGGGGGGCCTCAGAGACCCAGTACTTC.

V gene TRBV7-3 combines with J gene TRBJ2-2; 11 nucleotides line up with TRBD2. Trimming at V came to 5 bases and at J to 3 bases, leaving 5 bases not matched to a gene. Germline assignment: CDR1 SGHTA and CDR2 FQGTGA. The CDR3 is 16 residues long. CDR3 coding DNA: TGTGCCAGCAGCCCTAGACTAGCGGGGTACACCGGGGAGCTGTTTTTT. Its translation is CASSPRLAGYTGELFF.

The chain recombines TRBV6-1 with TRBJ2-3; 7 nucleotides agree with TRBD1. Germline V lookup: CDR1 MNHNS, CDR2 SASEGT. V trimming: 4 bases; J trimming: 6 bases; junction bases outside the gene matches: 10. This CDR3 contains 15 residues. The CDR3 DNA reads TGTGCCAGCAGTGGAAAAAGAGGACAGGCTGATACGCAGTATTTT. Its protein product is CASSGKRGQADTQYF.

The table lists this clonotype with a few counts. V gene TRBV3-1 combines with J gene TRBJ2-3; 10 nucleotides agree with TRBD2. There are 17 residues in the CDR3. Germline trimming cut 0 bases from V and 4 bases from J; bases unmatched to any gene: 7. Germline V gene sequence: CDR1 LGHDT, CDR2 YNNKEL (reference sequence). As DNA, the CDR3 is TGTGCCAGCAGCCAAGATGATAGCGGGGGGCCCCCAGATACGCAGTATTTT. Its translation: CASSQDDSGGPPDTQYF.

This sequence joins TRBV20-1 and TRBJ1-2; D unclear. This CDR3 is built from 13 residues. CDR1 is DFQATT and CDR2 is SNEGSKA in the germline V gene (reference sequence). The ends were cut back, 2 bases at V and 4 bases at J, with 11 bases in the middle. CDR3 sequence (DNA): TGCAGTGCTAGAACGATCGACGTCTATGGCTACACCTTC. Protein product: CSARTIDVYGYTF.

There are a few counts of this clonotype. The chain joins TRBV5-6 to TRBJ2-2; D is unclear. Germline loops: CDR1 SGHDT, CDR2 YYEEEE. The CDR3 is 14 amino acids. Trimming took 4 bases from V and 3 from J, leaving 10 bases between them. CDR3 loop: CASSPDPYTGELFF. DNA for the CDR3: TGTGCCAGCAGCCCTGACCCGTACACCGGGGAGCTGTTTTTT.

The J gene is TRBJ2-1, the V gene TRBV5-5; D is unresolved. With 6 bases removed from V and 0 bases from J, the gap between germline ends came to 13 bases. Germline values: CDR1 SGHKS, CDR2 YYEKEE (reference sequence). The CDR3 is made up of 15 amino acids. The CDR3 loop reads CASTFYSVSYNEQFF. Here the CDR3 DNA reads TGTGCCAGCACTTTTTACAGCGTCTCCTACAATGAGCAGTTCTTC.

This clonotype occurred a few times. The CDR3 DNA follows: TGTGCCAGCAGGCCTAGCGGGGGGCGTTACAATGAGCAGTTCTTC. The encoded protein is CASRPSGGRYNEQFF. V is TRBV5-6 and J is TRBJ2-1; 11 nucleotides match TRBD2. Germline CDR1 reads SGHDT; CDR2 reads YYEEEE. CDR3 length: 15 residues. V shed 5 bases and J 4 bases; nucleotides not matched to a gene: 5.

This clonotype was counted only a few times. The chain has TRBV6-1 and TRBJ2-3; tentatively, D is TRBD1 (6 bases). V was cut by 7 bases and J by 3 bases, with 11 bases left in between. CDR1 MNHNS and CDR2 SASEGT come from the germline V gene. The CDR3 is 13 residues long. Written as DNA, the CDR3 is TGTGCCAGCAACCGAGGGGGAACAGATACGCAGTATTTT. It encodes CASNRGGTDTQYF.

This clonotype is a singleton in its sample. V gene TRBV7-6 combines with J gene TRBJ2-2; 10 nucleotides line up with TRBD2. The CDR3 is 17 amino acids. V was pared by 2 bases and J by 2 bases, with 5 bases of the junction left unmatched. The V gene's germline CDR1 is SGHVS and CDR2 FNYEAQ. The chain's CDR3 is CASSLILAGQNTGELFF. The CDR3 DNA sequence: TGTGCCAGCAGCTTAATACTAGCGGGGCAAAACACCGGGGAGCTGTTTTTT.